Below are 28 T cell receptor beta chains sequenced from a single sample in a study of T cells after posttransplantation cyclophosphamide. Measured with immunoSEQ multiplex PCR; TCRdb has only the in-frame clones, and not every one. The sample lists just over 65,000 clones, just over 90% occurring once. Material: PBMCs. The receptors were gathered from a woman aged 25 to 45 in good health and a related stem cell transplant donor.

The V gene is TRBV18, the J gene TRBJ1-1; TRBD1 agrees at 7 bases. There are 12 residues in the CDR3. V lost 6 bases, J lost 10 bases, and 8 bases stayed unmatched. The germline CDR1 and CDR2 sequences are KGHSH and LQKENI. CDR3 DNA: TGTGCCAGCTCGGCCCGGGACAGTACAGCTTTCTTT. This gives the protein CASSARDSTAFF. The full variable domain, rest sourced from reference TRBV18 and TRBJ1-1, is NAGVMQNPRHLVRRRGQEARLRCSPMKGHSHVYWYRQLPEEGLKFMVYLQKENIIDESGMPKERFSAEFPKEGPSILRIQQVVRGDSAAYFCASSARDSTAFFGQGTRLTVV.

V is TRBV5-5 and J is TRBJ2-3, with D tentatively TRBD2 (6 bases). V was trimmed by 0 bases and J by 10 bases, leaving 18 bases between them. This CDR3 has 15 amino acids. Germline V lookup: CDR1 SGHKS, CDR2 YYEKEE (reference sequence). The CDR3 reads CASSLAGREAIAQYF. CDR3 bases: TGTGCCAGCAGCTTGGCCGGCAGGGAGGCTATAGCGCAGTATTTT.

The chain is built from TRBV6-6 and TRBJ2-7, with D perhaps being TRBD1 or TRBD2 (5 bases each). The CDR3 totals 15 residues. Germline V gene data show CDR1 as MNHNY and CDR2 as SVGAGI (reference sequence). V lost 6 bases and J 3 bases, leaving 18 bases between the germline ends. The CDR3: CASRPGPSRLYEQYF. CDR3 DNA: TGTGCCAGCAGACCGGGACCAAGCCGGCTCTACGAGCAGTACTTC.

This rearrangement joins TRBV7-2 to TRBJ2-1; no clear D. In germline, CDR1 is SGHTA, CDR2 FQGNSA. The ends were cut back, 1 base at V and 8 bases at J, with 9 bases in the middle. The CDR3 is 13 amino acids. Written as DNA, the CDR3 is TGTGCCAGCAGCTTAGTGAACTTGGATGAGCAGTTCTTC. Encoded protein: CASSLVNLDEQFF. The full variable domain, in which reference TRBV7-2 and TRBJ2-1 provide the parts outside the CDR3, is GAGVSQSPSNKVTEKGKDVELRCDPISGHTALYWYRQSLGQGLEFLIYFQGNSAPDKSGLPSDRFSAERTGGSVSTLTIQRTQQEDSAVYLCASSLVNLDEQFFGPGTRLTVL.

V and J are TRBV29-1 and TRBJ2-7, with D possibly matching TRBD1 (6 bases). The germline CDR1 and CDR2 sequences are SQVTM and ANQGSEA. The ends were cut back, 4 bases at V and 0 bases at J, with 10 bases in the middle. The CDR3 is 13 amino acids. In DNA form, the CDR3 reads TGCAGCGTTGGGGCAGGGGCCTCCTACGAGCAGTACTTC. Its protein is CSVGAGASYEQYF.

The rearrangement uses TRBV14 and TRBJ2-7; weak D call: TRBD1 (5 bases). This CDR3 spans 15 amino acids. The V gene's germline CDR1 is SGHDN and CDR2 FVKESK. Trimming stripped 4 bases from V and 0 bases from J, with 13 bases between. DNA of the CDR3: TGTGCCAGCAGCCCCTTGGCAGGGCTCTCCTACGAGCAGTACTTC. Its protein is CASSPLAGLSYEQYF.

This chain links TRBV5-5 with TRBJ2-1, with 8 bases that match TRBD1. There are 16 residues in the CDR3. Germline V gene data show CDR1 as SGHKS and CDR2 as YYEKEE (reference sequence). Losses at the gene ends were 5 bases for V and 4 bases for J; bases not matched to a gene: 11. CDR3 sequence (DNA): TGTGCCAGCAGTTGGGACCCCGGGACAGGTTACAATGAGCAGTTCTTC. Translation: CASSWDPGTGYNEQFF.

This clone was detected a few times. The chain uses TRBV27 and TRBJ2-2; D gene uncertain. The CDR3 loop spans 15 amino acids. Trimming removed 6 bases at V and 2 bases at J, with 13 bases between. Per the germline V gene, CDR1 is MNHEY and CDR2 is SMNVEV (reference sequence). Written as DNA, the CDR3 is TGTGCCAGCAGCCCGGCCCGGGTCAACACCGGGGAGCTGTTTTTT. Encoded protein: CASSPARVNTGELFF.

The CDR3 region is CASSVDEGGLEAFF. In DNA, the CDR3 is TGTGCCAGCAGCGTAGATGAGGGGGGATTAGAAGCTTTCTTT. The chain uses TRBV9 and TRBJ1-1, with D perhaps TRBD1 (6 bases). CDR3 length: 14 amino acids. Germline assignment: CDR1 SGDLS and CDR2 YYNGEE. Trimming removed 0 bases from V and 8 bases from J, with 14 bases in between.

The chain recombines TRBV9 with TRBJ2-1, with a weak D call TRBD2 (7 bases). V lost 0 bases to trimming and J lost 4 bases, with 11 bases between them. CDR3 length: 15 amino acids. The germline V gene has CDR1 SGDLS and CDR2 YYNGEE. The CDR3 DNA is TGTGCCAGCAGCGTAGAGGGGGGGGTTTACAATGAGCAGTTCTTC. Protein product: CASSVEGGVYNEQFF.

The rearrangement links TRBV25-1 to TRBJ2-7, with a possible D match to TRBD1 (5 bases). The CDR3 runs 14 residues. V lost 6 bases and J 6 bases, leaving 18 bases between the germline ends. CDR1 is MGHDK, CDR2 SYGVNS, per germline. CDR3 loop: CASSQGGWAVEQYF. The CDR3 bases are TGTGCCAGCAGCCAGGGTGGATGGGCCGTCGAGCAGTACTTC.

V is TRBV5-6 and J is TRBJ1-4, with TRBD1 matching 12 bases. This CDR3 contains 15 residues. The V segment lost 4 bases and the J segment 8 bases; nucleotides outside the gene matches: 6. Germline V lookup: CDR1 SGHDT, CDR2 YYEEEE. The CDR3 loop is CASSKPGQGAEKLFF. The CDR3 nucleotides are TGTGCCAGCAGCAAACCGGGACAGGGGGCGGAAAAACTGTTTTTT.

This CDR3 reads CASSLGLTRGYTF. The CDR3 DNA is TGCGCCAGCAGCTTGGGCCTTACGCGGGGCTACACCTTC. This chain joins TRBV5-1 and TRBJ1-2; D not resolved. Germline CDR1 and CDR2: SGHRS and YFSETQ. V was shortened by 0 bases and J by 8 bases, with 11 bases between the two germline ends. This CDR3 contains 13 residues.

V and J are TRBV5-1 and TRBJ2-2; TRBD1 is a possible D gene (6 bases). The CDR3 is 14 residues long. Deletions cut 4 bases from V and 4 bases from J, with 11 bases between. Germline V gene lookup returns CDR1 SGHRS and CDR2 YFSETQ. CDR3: CASSDEQGTGELFF. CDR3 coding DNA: TGCGCCAGCAGCGATGAACAGGGCACCGGGGAGCTGTTTTTT.

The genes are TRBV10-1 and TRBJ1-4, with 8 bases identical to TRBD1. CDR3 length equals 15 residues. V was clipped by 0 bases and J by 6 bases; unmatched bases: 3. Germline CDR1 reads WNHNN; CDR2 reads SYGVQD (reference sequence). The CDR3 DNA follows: TGCGCCAGCAGTGAGTCTGCGACAGGGGATGAAAAACTGTTTTTT. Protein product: CASSESATGDEKLFF.

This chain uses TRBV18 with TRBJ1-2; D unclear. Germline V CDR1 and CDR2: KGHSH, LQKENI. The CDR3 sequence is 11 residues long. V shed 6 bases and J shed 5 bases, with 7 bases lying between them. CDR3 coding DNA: TGTGCCAGCTCCCCCGGTTATGGCTACACCTTC. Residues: CASSPGYGYTF.

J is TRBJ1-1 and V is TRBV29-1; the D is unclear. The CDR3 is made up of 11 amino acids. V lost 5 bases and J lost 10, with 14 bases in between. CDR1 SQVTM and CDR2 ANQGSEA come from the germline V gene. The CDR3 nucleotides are TGCAGCGTTCGTGGAGCAGGCGCAGCTTTCTTT. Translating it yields CSVRGAGAAFF. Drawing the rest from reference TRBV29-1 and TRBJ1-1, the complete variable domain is SAVISQKPSRDICQRGTSLTIQCQVDSQVTMMFWYRQQPGQSLTLIATANQGSEATYESGFVIDKFPISRPNLTFSTLTVSNMSPEDSSIYLCSVRGAGAAFFGQGTRLTVV.

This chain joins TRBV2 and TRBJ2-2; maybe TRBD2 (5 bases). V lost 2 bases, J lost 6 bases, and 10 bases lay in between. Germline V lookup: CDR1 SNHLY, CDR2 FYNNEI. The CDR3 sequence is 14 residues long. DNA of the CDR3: TGTGCCAGCAGTGAAACGAGGGATCCCGGGGAGCTGTTTTTT. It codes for CASSETRDPGELFF. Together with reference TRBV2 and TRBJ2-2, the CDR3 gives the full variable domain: EPEVTQTPSHQVTQMGQEVILRCVPISNHLYFYWYRQILGQKVEFLVSFYNNEISEKSEIFDDQFSVERPDGSNFTLKIRSTKLEDSAMYFCASSETRDPGELFFGEGSRLTVL.

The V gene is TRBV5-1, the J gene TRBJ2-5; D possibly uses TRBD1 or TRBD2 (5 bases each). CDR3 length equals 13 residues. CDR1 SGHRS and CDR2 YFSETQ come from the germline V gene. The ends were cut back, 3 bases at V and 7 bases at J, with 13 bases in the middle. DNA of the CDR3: TGCGCCAGCAGCTCGGAGAGGGACGCGACCCAGTACTTC. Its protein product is CASSSERDATQYF.

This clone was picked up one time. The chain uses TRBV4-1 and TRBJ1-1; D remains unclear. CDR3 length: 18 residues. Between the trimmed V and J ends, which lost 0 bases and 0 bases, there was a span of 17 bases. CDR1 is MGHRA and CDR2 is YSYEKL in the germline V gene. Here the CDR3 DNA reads TGCGCCAGCAGCCAAGACCGTGATGTCTGGCTTCTGAACACTGAAGCTTTCTTT. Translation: CASSQDRDVWLLNTEAFF.

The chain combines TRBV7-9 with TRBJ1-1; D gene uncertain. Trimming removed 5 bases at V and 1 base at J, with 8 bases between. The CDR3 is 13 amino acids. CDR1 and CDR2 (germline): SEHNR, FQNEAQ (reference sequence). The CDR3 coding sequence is TGTGCCAGCAGCCTGGACCCGAACACTGAAGCTTTCTTT. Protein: CASSLDPNTEAFF.

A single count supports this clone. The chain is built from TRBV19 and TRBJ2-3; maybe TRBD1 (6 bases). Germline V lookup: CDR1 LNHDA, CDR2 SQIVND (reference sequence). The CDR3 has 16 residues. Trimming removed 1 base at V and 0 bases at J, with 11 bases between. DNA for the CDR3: TGTGCCAGTAGTATAGGCAGGGGATGGAGCACAGATACGCAGTATTTT. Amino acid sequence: CASSIGRGWSTDTQYF.

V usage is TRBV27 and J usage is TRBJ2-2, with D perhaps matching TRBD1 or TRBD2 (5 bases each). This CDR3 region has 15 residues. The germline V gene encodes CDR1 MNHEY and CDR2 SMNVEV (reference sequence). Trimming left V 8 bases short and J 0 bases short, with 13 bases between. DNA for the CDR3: TGTGCCAGCGGGGGAATGAACGCGAACACCGGGGAGCTGTTTTTT. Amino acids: CASGGMNANTGELFF.

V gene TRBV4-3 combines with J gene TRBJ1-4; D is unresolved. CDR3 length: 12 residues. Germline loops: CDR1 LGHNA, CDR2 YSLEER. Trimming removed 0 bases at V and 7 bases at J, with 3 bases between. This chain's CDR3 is CASSQDSEKLFF. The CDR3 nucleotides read TGCGCCAGCAGCCAAGACAGTGAAAAACTGTTTTTT.

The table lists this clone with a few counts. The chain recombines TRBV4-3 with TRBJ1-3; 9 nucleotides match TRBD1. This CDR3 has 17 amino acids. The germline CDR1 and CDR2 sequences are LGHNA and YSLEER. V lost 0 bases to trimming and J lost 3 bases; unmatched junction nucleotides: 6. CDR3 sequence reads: CASSQDIPGQGGNTIYF. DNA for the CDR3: TGCGCCAGCAGCCAAGATATCCCGGGACAGGGTGGAAACACCATATATTTT.

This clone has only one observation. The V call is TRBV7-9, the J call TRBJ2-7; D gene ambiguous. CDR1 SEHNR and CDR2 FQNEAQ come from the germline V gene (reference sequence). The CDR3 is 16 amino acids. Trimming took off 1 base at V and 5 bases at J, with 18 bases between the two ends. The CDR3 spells CASSLVNLIVEDEQYF. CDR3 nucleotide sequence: TGTGCCAGCAGCTTAGTTAACCTCATCGTCGAGGACGAGCAGTACTTC.

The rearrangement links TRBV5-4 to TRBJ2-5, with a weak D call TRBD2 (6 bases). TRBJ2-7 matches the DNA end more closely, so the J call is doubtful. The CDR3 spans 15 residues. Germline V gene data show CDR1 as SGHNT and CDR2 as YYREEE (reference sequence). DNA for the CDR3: TGTGCCAGCAGCTTGGGCAGGACTACTCCCTTCGAGCAGTACTTC. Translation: CASSLGRTTPFEQYF.

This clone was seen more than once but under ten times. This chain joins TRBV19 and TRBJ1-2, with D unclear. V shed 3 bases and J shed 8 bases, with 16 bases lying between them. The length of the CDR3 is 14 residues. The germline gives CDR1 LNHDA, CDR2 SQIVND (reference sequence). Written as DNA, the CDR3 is TGTGCCAGTAGTATTCAGGCAACCGGTTTGGGCTACACCTTC. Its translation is CASSIQATGLGYTF.